This entry describes one T cell receptor beta chain. Its antigen is not identified. Assay: immunoSEQ multiplex PCR; the TCRdb copy retains only in-frame clones and omits some. In the table there are a few hundred thousand clones, 87% of which are singletons. This sample is part of a study of shared clonotypes between healthy human individuals. Whole-study results and caveats: There were few donors, and this limited the genetic and exposure-history diversity represented.

The CDR3 consists of 15 residues. Trimming shortened V by 6 bases and J by 1 base, and 15 bases separated the two germline ends. Per germline, CDR1 MDHEN and CDR2 SYDVKM. Sequencing input: memory CD8+ T cells sorted from blood. Described subset: CD45RO+ cells pooled with CCR7-negative TemRA cells. The rearrangement joins TRBV28 to TRBJ2-5; D is ambiguous. The receptor's source is a young man in good health. Here the CDR3 DNA reads TGTGCCAGCAGGCCCGGCAGAGCGAGCCAAGAGACCCAGTACTTC. It specifies CASRPGRASQETQYF.